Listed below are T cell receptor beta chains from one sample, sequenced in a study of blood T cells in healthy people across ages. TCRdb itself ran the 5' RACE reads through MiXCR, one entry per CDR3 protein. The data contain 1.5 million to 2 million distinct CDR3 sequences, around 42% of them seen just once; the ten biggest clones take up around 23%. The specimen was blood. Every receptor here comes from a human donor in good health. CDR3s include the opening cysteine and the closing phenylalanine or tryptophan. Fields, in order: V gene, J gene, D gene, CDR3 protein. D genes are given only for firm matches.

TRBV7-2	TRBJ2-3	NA	CASSLADTILTDTQYF
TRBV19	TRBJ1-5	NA	CASKGGYGQPQHF
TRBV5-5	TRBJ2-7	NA	CASSPGPGSAYEQYF
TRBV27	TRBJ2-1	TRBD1	CASTNTGGYNEQFF
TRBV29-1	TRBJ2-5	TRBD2	CSTLGALAGAIGTQYF
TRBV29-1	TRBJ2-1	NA	CSVGDGLNYEQFF
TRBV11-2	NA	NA	CASSLYEGNQETQYF
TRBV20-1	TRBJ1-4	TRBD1	CSAGTGGREKLFF
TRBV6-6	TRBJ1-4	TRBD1	CACSPTRQGHEKLFF
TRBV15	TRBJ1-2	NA	CATSRDLSGNYGYTF
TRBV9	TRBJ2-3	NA	CASSVTGNRGPDTQYF
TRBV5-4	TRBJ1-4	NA	CASSGGGLVEKLFF
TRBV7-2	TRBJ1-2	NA	CASSINSVGGYTF
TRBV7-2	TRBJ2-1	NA	CASSLFAGPSEQFF
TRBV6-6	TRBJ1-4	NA	CASSYSDLGGKLFF
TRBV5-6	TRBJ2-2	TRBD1	CASSYPWTGGEGDTGELFF
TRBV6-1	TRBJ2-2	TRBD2	CASTPWAGGGNTGELFF
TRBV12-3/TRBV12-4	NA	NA	CASSFEVVRGGSEQYF
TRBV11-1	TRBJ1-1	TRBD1	CASSAGQARGRTEAFF
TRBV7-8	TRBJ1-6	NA	CASSPPPGAGSPLHF
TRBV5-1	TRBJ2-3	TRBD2	CASSSSGAGDTDTQYF
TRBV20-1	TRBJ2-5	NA	CSASPGLLETQYF
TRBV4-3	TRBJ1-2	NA	CASSQEWAGENYGYTF
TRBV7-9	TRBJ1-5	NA	CASSLEVGAPQHF
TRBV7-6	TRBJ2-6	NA	CASSSRGLRGANVLTF
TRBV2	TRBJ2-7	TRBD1	CASSKTQGTVLTYEQYF
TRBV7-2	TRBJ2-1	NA	CASSLARSSYNEQFF
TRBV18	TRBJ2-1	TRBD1	CASSPSRGLGNEQFF
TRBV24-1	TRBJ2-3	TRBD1	CATSGVYPGGKKGTDTQYF
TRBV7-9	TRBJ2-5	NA	CASTDLGAETQYF
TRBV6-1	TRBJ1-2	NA	CASRLQGRNYGYTF
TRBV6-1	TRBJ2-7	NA	CASSEGLDVKQYF
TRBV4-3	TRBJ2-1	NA	CASSQGVSVYNEQFF
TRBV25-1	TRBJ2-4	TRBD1	CASSAPRGTNIQYF
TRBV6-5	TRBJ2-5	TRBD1	CASSYSSTGGYETQYF
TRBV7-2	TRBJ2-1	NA	CASRLPGWGEQFF
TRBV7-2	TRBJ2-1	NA	CASSLDWGDDEQFF
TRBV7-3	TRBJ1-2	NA	CATATNVGDGYTF
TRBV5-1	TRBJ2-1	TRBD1	CASSGGTGGSYNEQFF